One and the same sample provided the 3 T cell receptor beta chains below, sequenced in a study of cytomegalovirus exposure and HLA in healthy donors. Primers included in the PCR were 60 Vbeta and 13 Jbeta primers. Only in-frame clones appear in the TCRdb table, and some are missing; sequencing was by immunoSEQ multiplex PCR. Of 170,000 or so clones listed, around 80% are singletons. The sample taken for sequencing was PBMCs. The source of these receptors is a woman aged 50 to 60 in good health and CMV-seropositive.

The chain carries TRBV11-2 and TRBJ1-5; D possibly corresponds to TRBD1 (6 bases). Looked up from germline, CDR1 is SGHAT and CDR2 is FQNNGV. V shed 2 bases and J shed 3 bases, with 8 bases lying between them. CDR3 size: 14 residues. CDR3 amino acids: CASSLTGTNQPQHF. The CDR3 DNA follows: TGTGCCAGCAGCTTAACAGGGACCAATCAGCCCCAGCATTTT.

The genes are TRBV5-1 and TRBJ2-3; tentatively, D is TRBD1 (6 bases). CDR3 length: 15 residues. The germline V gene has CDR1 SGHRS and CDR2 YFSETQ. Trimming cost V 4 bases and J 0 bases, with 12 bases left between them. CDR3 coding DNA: TGCGCCAGCAGCCCACTTGGACAGAGCACAGATACGCAGTATTTT. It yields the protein CASSPLGQSTDTQYF.

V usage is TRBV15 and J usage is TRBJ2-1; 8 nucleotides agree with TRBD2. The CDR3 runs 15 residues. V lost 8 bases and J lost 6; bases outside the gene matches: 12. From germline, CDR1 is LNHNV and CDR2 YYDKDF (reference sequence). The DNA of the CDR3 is TGTGCCACCCTCCTCGGGGGGGTCCCGGTCAATGAGCAGTTCTTC. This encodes CATLLGGVPVNEQFF.